These 14 T cell receptor beta chains came from one sample sequenced in a study of response to subunit inactivated influenza vaccine. Via MiXCR, TCRdb re-called the RT-PCR reads, giving one row per CDR3 protein. Of around 570,000 distinct CDR3 sequences listed, approximately 10% are singletons. Separately, the same data were catalogued under a study of T cells expressing NK-cell markers. That paper notes: A 5'RACE template switching approach incorporating UMIs was used to make TCR beta cDNA.

This specimen was PBMCs from blood, taken on the day of vaccination. The receptors come from a man aged 45-60 years who received an inactivated influenza vaccine.

Only a few counts were recorded for this clonotype. The chain joins TRBV12-3 or TRBV12-4 to TRBJ2-1, with TRBD2 matching 8 bases. The V gene end was trimmed by 7 bases and the J gene end by 5 bases; junction bases not matched to a gene: 4. The CDR3 runs to 13 residues. This CDR3 is CASNWRGDNEQFF. CDR3 in DNA: TGTGCCAGCAATTGGCGGGGGGACAATGAGCAGTTCTTC.

The genes are TRBV11-2 and TRBJ2-7; 7 nucleotides agree with TRBD1. In germline, CDR1 is SGHAT, CDR2 FQNNGV. The CDR3 length is 14 residues. Trimming took 3 bases from V and 5 from J; bases not matched to a gene: 7. The CDR3 spells CASSLGDRPNEQYF. CDR3 coding DNA: TGTGCCAGCAGCTTGGGGGACAGACCCAACGAGCAGTACTTC.

This clonotype was picked up one time. CDR3 bases: TGTGCCAGCCGTCCGGCGGGCGACTATGGCTACACCTTC. Its translation is CASRPAGDYGYTF. This chain connects TRBV6-2 or TRBV6-3 to TRBJ1-2; unclear D gene. This CDR3 comprises 13 residues. Trimming removed 8 bases at V and 3 bases at J, with 13 bases between. Germline V gene lookup returns CDR1 MNHEY and CDR2 SVGEGT.

This clonotype was seen only once. A much larger clone lies one base from this, so it may be a read error. The chain carries TRBV7-9 and TRBJ1-4; no reliable D call. This CDR3 is built from 15 residues. The germline CDR1 and CDR2 sequences are SEHNR and FQNEAQ (reference sequence). In DNA form, the CDR3 reads TGTGCCAGCAGCCTGGAAGTTGCAACTAATGAACAACTGTTTTTT. Translating it yields CASSLEVATNEQLFF.

This clonotype has more than one count but fewer than ten. The chain employs TRBV29-1 and TRBJ2-5; D possibly corresponds to TRBD1 (6 bases). The CDR3 spans 12 residues. V shed 3 bases and J shed 5 bases, with 10 bases lying between them. Germline-derived CDR1 and CDR2 are SQVTM and ANQGSEA. Written as DNA, the CDR3 is TGCAGCGTTGACCCAGGGGTGGAGACCCAGTACTTC. Protein sequence: CSVDPGVETQYF. Using reference TRBV29-1 and TRBJ2-5 for the parts outside the CDR3, the full variable domain is SAVISQKPSRDICQRGTSLTIQCQVDSQVTMMFWYRQQPGQSLTLIATANQGSEATYESGFVIDKFPISRPNLTFSTLTVSNMSPEDSSIYLCSVDPGVETQYFGPGTRLLVL.

This clonotype was counted a few times. The chain combines TRBV29-1 with TRBJ1-2; unclear D gene. V was clipped by 6 bases and J by 6 bases, with 14 bases between them. The germline gives CDR1 SQVTM, CDR2 ANQGSEA. The CDR3 loop spans 12 amino acids. DNA for the CDR3: TGCAGCGTCCGCTGGTCCACCAATGGCTACACCTTC. This encodes CSVRWSTNGYTF.

The chain has TRBV14 and TRBJ2-1; 8 bases are shared with TRBD2. The length of the CDR3 is 15 residues. Trimming removed 2 bases from V and 8 bases from J; junction bases left unmatched: 8. Germline V CDR1 and CDR2: SGHDN, FVKESK. CDR3 bases: TGTGCCAGCAGCCAAATAGCGGGATTAAACCATGAGCAGTTCTTC. It encodes CASSQIAGLNHEQFF.

CDR3 sequence: CASSLRDNTGELFF. The DNA of the CDR3 is TGTGCCAGCAGCTTAAGGGACAACACCGGGGAGCTGTTTTTT. J is TRBJ2-2 and V is TRBV7-9; D may match TRBD1 or TRBD2 (5 bases each). Trimming removed 2 bases at V and 2 bases at J, with 6 bases between. Per germline, CDR1 SEHNR and CDR2 FQNEAQ (reference sequence). CDR3 length: 14 residues.

The chain recombines TRBV4-2 with TRBJ2-2, with TRBD1 matching over 8 bases. The CDR3 is 17 residues long. Unmatched junction bases numbered 10, after V lost 6 bases and J lost 1 base. In germline, CDR1 is LGHNA, CDR2 YNFKEQ. CDR3 nucleotide sequence: TGTGCCAGCAGGCTTTTACCGGGACAGGTGAACACCGGGGAGCTGTTTTTT. Protein sequence: CASRLLPGQVNTGELFF.

This clonotype was detected only a few times. The V gene is TRBV3-1, the J gene TRBJ2-3, with unresolved D. Germline-derived CDR1 and CDR2 are LGHDT and YNNKEL (reference sequence). The CDR3 sequence is 16 residues long. V lost 0 bases to trimming and J lost 2 bases, with 12 bases between them. The CDR3 DNA reads TGTGCCAGCAGCCAAGACTCAGAGCGCCACACAGATACGCAGTATTTT. Amino acid sequence: CASSQDSERHTDTQYF.

This clonotype was seen a handful of times. The chain is built from TRBV11-2 and TRBJ1-3; D uncertain. The CDR3 sequence is 14 residues long. Trimming stripped 5 bases from V and 0 bases from J, with 8 bases between. The V gene's germline CDR1 is SGHAT and CDR2 FQNNGV. The CDR3 spells CASSPIYSGNTIYF. CDR3 coding DNA: TGTGCCAGCAGCCCAATATACTCTGGAAACACCATATATTTT. Supplemented by reference TRBV11-2 and TRBJ1-3, the full variable domain reads EAGVAQSPRYKIIEKRQSVAFWCNPISGHATLYWYQQILGQGPKLLIQFQNNGVVDDSQLPKDRFSAERLKGVDSTLKIQPAKLEDSAVYLCASSPIYSGNTIYFGEGSWLTVV.

This clonotype was observed a handful of times. The chain has TRBV20-1 and TRBJ1-1, with D unresolved. Trimming took 0 bases from V and 0 from J, leaving 8 bases between them. From germline, CDR1 is DFQATT and CDR2 SNEGSKA (reference sequence). This CDR3 spans 14 amino acids. The CDR3 DNA sequence: TGCAGTGCTAGAGAGGGCAGCTTGAACACTGAAGCTTTCTTT. Encoded protein: CSAREGSLNTEAFF.

V usage is TRBV20-1 and J usage is TRBJ2-1, with 9 bases identical to TRBD2. The trim removed 3 bases at V and 8 bases at J, leaving 8 bases unmatched. CDR3 length: 14 amino acids. The germline gives CDR1 DFQATT, CDR2 SNEGSKA (reference sequence). CDR3 sequence reads: CSASEAGGPYEQFF. CDR3 coding DNA: TGCAGTGCTAGTGAGGCGGGGGGGCCCTATGAGCAGTTCTTC.

The chain's CDR3 is CASSLLDTGELFF. The CDR3 DNA reads TGTGCCAGCAGCTTATTGGACACCGGGGAGCTGTTTTTT. J is TRBJ2-2 and V is TRBV11-2; no firm D call. V lost 2 bases to trimming and J lost 3 bases, with 4 bases between them. The germline gives CDR1 SGHAT, CDR2 FQNNGV. The CDR3 extends over 13 amino acids.